The rows below give T cell receptor beta chains drawn from one sample of a study of CD8+ T cells in alopecia areata. Clones were sequenced by immunoSEQ multiplex PCR, and TCRdb holds only the in-frame ones, with some missing. The sample lists under 150,000 clones, around three fifths occurring once. This specimen consisted of CD4+ T cells sorted from blood, obtained at week 24, from a patient treated with tofacitinib. The receptors here all came from a human donor with alopecia areata. CDR3s include the opening cysteine and the closing phenylalanine or tryptophan. D genes are given only for firm matches. The size field is filled for only some rows; it gives once, few, many or a size class.

TRBV9	TRBD1	.	TRBJ1-6	TGTGCCAGCAGCGCCCAGTCTTACAGGGGAGATTCACCCCTCCACTTT	CASSAQSYRGDSPLHF
TRBV18	.	.	TRBJ1-5	TGTGCCAGCCAAGATATCGGCGGGGTGAAGCCCCAGCATTTT	CASQDIGGVKPQHF
TRBV7-2	.	few	TRBJ2-4	TGTGCCAGCAGCTTACAGGGGAGTGTGGACATTCAGTACTTC	CASSLQGSVDIQYF
TRBV14	.	many	TRBJ1-6	TGTGCCAGCAGCCAAGAGACGGCAAATTCACCCCTCCACTTT	CASSQETANSPLHF
TRBV2	.	.	TRBJ2-7	TGTGCCGGTTGGGACCCAGTGGCCTACGAGCAGTACTTC	CAGWDPVAYEQYF
TRBV4-2	.	few	TRBJ1-1	TGTGCCAGCAGCCAAGAACGCATAATCATTCGGGAGGCTTTCTTT	CASSQERIIIREAFF
TRBV4-3	TRBD1	few	TRBJ1-2	TGCGCCAGCAGCCAAGAACTTCTGACAGGGGTTGGCTACACCTTC	CASSQELLTGVGYTF
TRBV7-2	.	few	TRBJ1-1	TGTGCCAGCATCCCTATTAAGGGCTCGGGGAACACTGAAGCTTTCTTT	CASIPIKGSGNTEAFF
TRBV4-2	TRBD1	.	TRBJ1-5	TGTGCCAGCAGCCAGGACCCACAGGGGGCGACTCAGCCCCAGCATTTT	CASSQDPQGATQPQHF
TRBV7-9	.	few	TRBJ2-3	TGTGCCAGCAGCCCTCCGGGCGGCGCGACGACAGATACGCAGTATTTT	CASSPPGGATTDTQYF
TRBV4-1	TRBD2	.	TRBJ2-4	TGCGCCAGCAGCCAGGGGAGGGAGGAGGCCAAAAACATTCAGTACTTC	CASSQGREEAKNIQYF
TRBV5-4	.	many	TRBJ1-4	TGTGCCAGCAGCCCCGGGACATACCATGAAAAACTGTTTTTT	CASSPGTYHEKLFF
TRBV29-1	.	.	TRBJ1-1	TGCAGCGTTGTTGTCAGTTTGAACACTGAAGCTTTCTTT	CSVVVSLNTEAFF
TRBV7-6	TRBD1	.	TRBJ2-3	TGTGCCAGCAGCCGAAGGGGACAGGGGGTAGTAGATACGCAGTATTTT	CASSRRGQGVVDTQYF
TRBV14	.	few	TRBJ2-5	TGTGCCAGCAGCCAACTCGGCCTACAAGAGACCCAGTACTTC	CASSQLGLQETQYF
TRBV7-2	.	.	TRBJ2-5	TGTGCCAGCAGCCCCGGTCTTGGCGAGACCCAGTACTTC	CASSPGLGETQYF
TRBV9	.	.	TRBJ2-5	TGTGCCAGCAGCGTATCGACTAGCCAAGAGACCCAGTACTTC	CASSVSTSQETQYF
TRBV25-1	.	.	TRBJ2-3	TGTGCCAGCAGGGGGGCCGGGCCGGATACGCAGTATTTT	CASRGAGPDTQYF
TRBV4-2	TRBD2	few	TRBJ2-7	TGTGCCAGCAGCCATGGACTAGCGGCCTACGAGCAGTACTTC	CASSHGLAAYEQYF
TRBV29-1	TRBD1	.	TRBJ1-2	TGCAGCGTTACGAAAACAGGGGCGGATGGCTACACCTTC	CSVTKTGADGYTF
TRBV6-5	.	.	TRBJ2-7	TGTGCCAGCAGTTCCGGGACGACCCCCTTAGAGCAGTACTTC	CASSSGTTPLEQYF
TRBV7-9	TRBD2	.	TRBJ2-1	TGTGCCAGCAGCAAGGGACTAGCGGGCAATGAGCAGTTCTTC	CASSKGLAGNEQFF
TRBV7-2	.	few	TRBJ1-2	TGTGCCAGCAGCTTAGTAGGTCAGGATGGCTACACCTTC	CASSLVGQDGYTF
TRBV13	.	.	TRBJ2-7	TGTGCCAGCAGACGAACAGGGTCCTCCTACGAGCAGTACTTC	CASRRTGSSYEQYF
TRBV5-1	TRBD2	.	TRBJ2-7	TGCGCCAGCAGCTTGGGGCTAGCGGGTTCCTACGAGCAGTACTTC	CASSLGLAGSYEQYF
TRBV29-1	.	.	TRBJ1-4	TGCAGCGTTGGCTCTTCGGCGGATGAAAAACTGTTTTTT	CSVGSSADEKLFF
TRBV29-1	TRBD1	.	TRBJ1-1	TGCAGCGCCTCGACAGGGAGGGCTGAAGCTTTCTTT	CSASTGRAEAFF
TRBV30	.	.	TRBJ2-6	TGTGCCTGGAGCGCGGGACTCTCTGGGGCCAACGTCCTGACTTTC	CAWSAGLSGANVLTF
TRBV19	.	.	TRBJ2-1	TGTGCCAGTAGTTTCGGCCTCGTAGGCGGTGAGCAGTTCTTC	CASSFGLVGGEQFF
TRBV5-1	TRBD1	.	TRBJ1-6	TGCGCCAGCCGAAAGCCGGACAGGGGTGGCTCACCCCTCCACTTT	CASRKPDRGGSPLHF
TRBV7-9	TRBD1	.	TRBJ1-2	TGTGCCAGCAGCTTAGGAGGGGGCAACTATGGCTACACCTTC	CASSLGGGNYGYTF
TRBV6-5	.	.	TRBJ1-2	TGTGCCAGCTCTCCCGGCCTCTACTATGGCTACACCTTC	CASSPGLYYGYTF
TRBV5-4	.	.	TRBJ2-3	TGTGCCAGCAGCTTGGGACACTTCACAGATACGCAGTATTTT	CASSLGHFTDTQYF
TRBV30	.	.	TRBJ2-1	TGTGCCTGGAGTGTGCGGGGGCCGCCCTACAATGAGCAGTTCTTC	CAWSVRGPPYNEQFF